This T cell receptor beta chain was identified during a study of T cell responses to AZD1222 COVID-19 vaccine. General observations from the study: A reported finding is that nearly half of spike-specific TCRs target unmutated variant regions.

TCRdb's table, derived via immunoSEQ multiplex PCR, lists solely in-frame clones and lacks some. Of roughly 36,000 clones in the sample, approximately 88% were seen once. CDR1 and CDR2 (germline): MGHRA, YSYEKL. Between the trimmed V and J ends, which lost 0 bases and 6 bases, there was a span of 8 bases. The CDR3 sequence is 13 residues long. Concerning this clone itself: No antigen is known for it.

The V call is TRBV4-1, the J call TRBJ1-2, with D perhaps matching TRBD1 (5 bases). This TCR was sampled from an adult in good health. This material consisted of peripheral blood, taken on day 0 of AZD1222 vaccination. The CDR3 region is CASSQDWGNGYTF. CDR3 bases: TGCGCCAGCAGCCAAGACTGGGGGAATGGCTACACCTTC.